The clone carrying this T cell receptor (beta chain) was counted only a few times. What it recognizes is unknown. The CDR3 is 14 amino acids. Trimming left V 0 bases short and J 0 bases short, with 6 bases between. Germline CDR1 reads MNHEY; CDR2 reads SMNVEV (reference sequence). The data originate from a study of early T cells in non-severe SARS-CoV-2 infection. Study-wide context: Sequencing was performed on bulk RNA from unsorted whole blood, leaving chains unpaired.

The library protocol tagged individual cDNA molecules with unique molecular identifiers. TCRdb ran MiXCR on the 5' RACE reads and lists one entry per CDR3 protein. The sample comprises some 78,000 distinct CDR3 sequences, approximately 13% of which are singletons, and 6% rests with the top ten. Study results and caveats: Matching with VDJdb favored anti-spike CD8 responses (missing private and CD4 specificities).

The clonotype was recovered from an adult who was a healthcare worker with PCR-confirmed SARS-CoV-2 infection or an uninfected control (not recorded which). The sample comprised whole blood. The chain is built from TRBV27 and TRBJ2-7; no firm D call. DNA for the CDR3: TGTGCCAGCAGTTTATCTTCGGTCTCCTACGAGCAGTACTTC. Translation: CASSLSSVSYEQYF.